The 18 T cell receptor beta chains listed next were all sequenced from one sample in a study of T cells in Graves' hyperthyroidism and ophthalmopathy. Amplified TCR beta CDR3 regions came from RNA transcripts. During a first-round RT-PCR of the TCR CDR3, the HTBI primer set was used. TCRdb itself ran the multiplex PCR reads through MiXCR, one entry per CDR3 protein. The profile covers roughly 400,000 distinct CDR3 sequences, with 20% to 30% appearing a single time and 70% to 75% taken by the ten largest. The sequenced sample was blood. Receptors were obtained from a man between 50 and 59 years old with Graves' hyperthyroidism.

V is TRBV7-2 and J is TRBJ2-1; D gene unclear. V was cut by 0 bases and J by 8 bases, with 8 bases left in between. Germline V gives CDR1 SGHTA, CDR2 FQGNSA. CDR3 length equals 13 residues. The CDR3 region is CASSLAREHEQFF. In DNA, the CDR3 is TGTGCCAGCAGCTTAGCGAGAGAGCATGAGCAGTTCTTC.

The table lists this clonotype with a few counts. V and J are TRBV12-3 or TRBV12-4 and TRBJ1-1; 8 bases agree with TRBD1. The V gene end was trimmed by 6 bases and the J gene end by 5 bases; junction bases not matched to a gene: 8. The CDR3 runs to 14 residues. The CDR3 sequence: CASRGTGRGTEAFF. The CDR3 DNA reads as TGTGCCAGCAGGGGGACAGGCCGAGGTACTGAAGCTTTCTTT.

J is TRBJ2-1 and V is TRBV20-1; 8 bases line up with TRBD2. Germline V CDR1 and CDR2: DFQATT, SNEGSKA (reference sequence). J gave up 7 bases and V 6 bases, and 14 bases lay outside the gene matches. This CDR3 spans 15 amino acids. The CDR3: CSAQGYSGSKNEQFF. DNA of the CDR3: TGCAGTGCGCAAGGGTACAGCGGGAGTAAGAATGAGCAGTTCTTC.

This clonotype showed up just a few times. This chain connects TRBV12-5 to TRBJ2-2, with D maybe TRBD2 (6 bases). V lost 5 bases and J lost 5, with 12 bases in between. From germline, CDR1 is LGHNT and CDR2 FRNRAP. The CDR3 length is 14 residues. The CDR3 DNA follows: TGTGCTAGTGGTCCACGAGGAGGGACCGGGGAGCTGTTTTTT. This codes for CASGPRGGTGELFF.

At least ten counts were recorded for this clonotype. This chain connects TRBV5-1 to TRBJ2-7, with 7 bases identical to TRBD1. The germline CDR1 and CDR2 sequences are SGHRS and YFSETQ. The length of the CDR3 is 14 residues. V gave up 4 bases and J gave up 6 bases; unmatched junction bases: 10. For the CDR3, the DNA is TGCGCCAGCAGCGCCGGACAGGCGCCCACCGAGCAGTACTTC. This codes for CASSAGQAPTEQYF.

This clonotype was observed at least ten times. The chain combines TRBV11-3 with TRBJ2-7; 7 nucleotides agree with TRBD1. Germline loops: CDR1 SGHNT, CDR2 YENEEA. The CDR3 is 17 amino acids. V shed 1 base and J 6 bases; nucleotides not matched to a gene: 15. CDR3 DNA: TGTGCCAGCAGCTTAGCAAACAGGGGCCCTCTTCGTCCCGAGCAGTACTTC. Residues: CASSLANRGPLRPEQYF.

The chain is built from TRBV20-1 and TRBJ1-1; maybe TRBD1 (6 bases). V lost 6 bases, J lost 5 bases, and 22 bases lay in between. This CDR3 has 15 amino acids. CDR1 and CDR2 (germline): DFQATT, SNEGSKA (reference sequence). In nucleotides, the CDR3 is TGCAGTGCCCCCTCTGAGCTGGGGGCGGAAACTGAAGCTTTCTTT. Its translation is CSAPSELGAETEAFF.

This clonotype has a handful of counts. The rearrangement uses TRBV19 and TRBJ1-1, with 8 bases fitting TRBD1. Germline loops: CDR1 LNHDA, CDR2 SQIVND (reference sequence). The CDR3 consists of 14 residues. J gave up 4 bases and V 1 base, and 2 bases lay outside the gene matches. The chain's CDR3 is CASSIGTGGTEAFF. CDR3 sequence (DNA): TGTGCCAGTAGTATAGGTACAGGGGGCACTGAAGCTTTCTTT.

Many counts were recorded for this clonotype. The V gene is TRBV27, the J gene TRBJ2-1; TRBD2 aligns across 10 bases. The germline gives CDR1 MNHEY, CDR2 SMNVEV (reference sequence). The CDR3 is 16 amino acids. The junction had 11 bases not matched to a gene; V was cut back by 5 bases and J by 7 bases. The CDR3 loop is CASSPESGRAGNEQFF. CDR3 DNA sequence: TGTGCCAGCAGTCCCGAAAGCGGGAGGGCCGGTAATGAGCAGTTCTTC.

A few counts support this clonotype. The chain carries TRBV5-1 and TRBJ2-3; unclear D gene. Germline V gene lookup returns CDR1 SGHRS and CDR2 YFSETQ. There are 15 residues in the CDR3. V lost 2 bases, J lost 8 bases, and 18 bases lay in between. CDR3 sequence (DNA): TGCGCCAGCAGCTTTACCTCTTTAGGACCCGGTACGCAGTATTTT. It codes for CASSFTSLGPGTQYF.

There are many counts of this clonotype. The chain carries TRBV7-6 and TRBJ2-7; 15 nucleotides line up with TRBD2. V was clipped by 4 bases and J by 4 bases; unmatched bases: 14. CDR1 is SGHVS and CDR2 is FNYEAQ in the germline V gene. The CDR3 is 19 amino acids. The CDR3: CASSSRPGTSGRTGYEQYF. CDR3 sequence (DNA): TGTGCCAGCAGCTCCCGTCCCGGGACTAGCGGGAGGACGGGTTACGAGCAGTACTTC.

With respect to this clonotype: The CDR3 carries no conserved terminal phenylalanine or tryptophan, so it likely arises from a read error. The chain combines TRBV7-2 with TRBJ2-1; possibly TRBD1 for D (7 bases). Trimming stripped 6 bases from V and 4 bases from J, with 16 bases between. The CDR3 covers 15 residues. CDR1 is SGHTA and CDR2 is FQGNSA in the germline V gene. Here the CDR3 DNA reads TGTGCCAGCAGGTCGACGCGGGACAGATACAATGAGCAGTTCTCC. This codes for CASRSTRDRYNEQFS.

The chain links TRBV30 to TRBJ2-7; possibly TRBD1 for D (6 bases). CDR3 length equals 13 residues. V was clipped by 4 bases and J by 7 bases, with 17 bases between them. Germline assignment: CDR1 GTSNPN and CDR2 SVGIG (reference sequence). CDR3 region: CAWTRSQGWEQYF. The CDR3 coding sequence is TGTGCCTGGACCCGCTCTCAGGGGTGGGAGCAGTACTTC.

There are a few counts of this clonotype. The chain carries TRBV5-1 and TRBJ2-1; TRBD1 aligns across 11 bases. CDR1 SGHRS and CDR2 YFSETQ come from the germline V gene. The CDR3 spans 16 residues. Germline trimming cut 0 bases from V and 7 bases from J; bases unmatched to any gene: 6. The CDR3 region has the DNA TGCGCCAGCAGCTTGGGCCAAGGGACAGGGGGAAATGAGCAGTTCTTC. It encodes CASSLGQGTGGNEQFF.

In nucleotides, the CDR3 is TGTGCCAGCATTCGGACAGGGACCTACGAGCAGTACTTC. Its protein product is CASIRTGTYEQYF. V is TRBV6-1 and J is TRBJ2-7; 8 bases are shared with TRBD1. CDR1 and CDR2 from the germline V gene are MNHNS and SASEGT. The CDR3 consists of 13 residues. Trimming at V came to 7 bases and at J to 2 bases, leaving 4 bases not matched to a gene.

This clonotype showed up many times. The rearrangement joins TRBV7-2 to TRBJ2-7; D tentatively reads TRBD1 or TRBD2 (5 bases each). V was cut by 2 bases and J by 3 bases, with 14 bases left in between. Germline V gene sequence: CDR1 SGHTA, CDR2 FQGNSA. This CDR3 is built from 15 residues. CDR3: CASSLWGNPDYEQYF. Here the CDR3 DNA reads TGTGCCAGCAGCTTATGGGGGAACCCAGACTACGAGCAGTACTTC.

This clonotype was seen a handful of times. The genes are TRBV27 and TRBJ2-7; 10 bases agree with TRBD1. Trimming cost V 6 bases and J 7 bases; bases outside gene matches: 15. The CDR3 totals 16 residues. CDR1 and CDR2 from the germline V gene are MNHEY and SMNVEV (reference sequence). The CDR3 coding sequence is TGTGCCAGCAGCCAAAGGGACGGGACAGGGGAAGGTGAGCAGTACTTC. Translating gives CASSQRDGTGEGEQYF.

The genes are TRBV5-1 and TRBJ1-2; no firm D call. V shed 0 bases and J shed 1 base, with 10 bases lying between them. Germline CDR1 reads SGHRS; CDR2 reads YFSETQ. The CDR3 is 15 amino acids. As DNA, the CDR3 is TGCGCCAGCAGCTTGGCCGGCGGGAATAACTATGGCTACACCTTC. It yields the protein CASSLAGGNNYGYTF.